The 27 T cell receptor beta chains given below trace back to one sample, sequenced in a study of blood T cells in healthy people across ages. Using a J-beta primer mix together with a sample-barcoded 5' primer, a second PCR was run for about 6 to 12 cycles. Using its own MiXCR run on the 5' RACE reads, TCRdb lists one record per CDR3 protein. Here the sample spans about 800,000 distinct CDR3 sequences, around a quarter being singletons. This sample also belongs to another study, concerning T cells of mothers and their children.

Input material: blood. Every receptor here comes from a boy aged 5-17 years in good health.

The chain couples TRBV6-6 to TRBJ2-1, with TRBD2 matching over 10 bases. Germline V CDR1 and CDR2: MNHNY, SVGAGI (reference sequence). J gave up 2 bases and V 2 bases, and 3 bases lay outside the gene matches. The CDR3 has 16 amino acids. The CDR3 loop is CASSYSTSGAYNEQFF. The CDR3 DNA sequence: TGTGCCAGCAGTTACAGCACTAGCGGGGCCTACAATGAGCAGTTCTTC.

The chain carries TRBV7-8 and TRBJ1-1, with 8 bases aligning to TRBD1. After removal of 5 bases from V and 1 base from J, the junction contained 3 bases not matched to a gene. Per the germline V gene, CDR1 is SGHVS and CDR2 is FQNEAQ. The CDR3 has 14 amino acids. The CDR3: CASSVRGPNTEAFF. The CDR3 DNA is TGTGCCAGCAGCGTCAGGGGGCCGAACACTGAAGCTTTCTTT.

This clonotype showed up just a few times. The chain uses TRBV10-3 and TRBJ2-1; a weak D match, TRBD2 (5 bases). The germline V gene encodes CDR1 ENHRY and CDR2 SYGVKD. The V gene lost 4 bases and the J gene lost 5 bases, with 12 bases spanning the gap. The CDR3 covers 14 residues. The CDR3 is CAISATGSNNEQFF. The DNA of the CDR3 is TGTGCCATCAGTGCCACGGGGTCCAACAATGAGCAGTTCTTC.

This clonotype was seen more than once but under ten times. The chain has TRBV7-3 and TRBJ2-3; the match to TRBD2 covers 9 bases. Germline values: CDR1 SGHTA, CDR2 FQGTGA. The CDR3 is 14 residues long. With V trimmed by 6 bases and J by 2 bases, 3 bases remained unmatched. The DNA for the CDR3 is TGTGCCAGCAGTAGCGGGGGCCACACAGATACGCAGTATTTT. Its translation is CASSSGGHTDTQYF.

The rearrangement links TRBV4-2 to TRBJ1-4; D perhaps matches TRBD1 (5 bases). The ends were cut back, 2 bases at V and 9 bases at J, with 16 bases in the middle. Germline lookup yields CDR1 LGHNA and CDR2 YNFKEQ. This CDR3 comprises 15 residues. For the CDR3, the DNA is TGTGCCAGCAGCCAATCACCAGGGAATGAAAAAAAACTGTTTTTT. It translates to CASSQSPGNEKKLFF.

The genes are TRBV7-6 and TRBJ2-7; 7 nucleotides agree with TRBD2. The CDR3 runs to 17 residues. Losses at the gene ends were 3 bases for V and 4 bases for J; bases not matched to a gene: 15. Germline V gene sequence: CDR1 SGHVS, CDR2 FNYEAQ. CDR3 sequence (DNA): TGTGCCAGCAGCTTCGGGCCCCGGGGAGCGGGGTCGTACGAGCAGTACTTC. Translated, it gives CASSFGPRGAGSYEQYF.

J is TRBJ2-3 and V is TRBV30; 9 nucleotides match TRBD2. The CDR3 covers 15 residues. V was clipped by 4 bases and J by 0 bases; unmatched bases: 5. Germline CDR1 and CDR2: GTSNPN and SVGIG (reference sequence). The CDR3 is CAWTSGKHSTDTQYF. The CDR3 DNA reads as TGTGCCTGGACTAGCGGGAAACATAGCACAGATACGCAGTATTTT.

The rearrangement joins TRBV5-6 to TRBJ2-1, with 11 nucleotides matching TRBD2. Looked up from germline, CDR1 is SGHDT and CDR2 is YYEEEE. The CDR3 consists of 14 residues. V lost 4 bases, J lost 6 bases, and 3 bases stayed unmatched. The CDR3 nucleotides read TGTGCCAGCAGCCCACTAGCGGGGGTCAATGAGCAGTTCTTC. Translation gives CASSPLAGVNEQFF.

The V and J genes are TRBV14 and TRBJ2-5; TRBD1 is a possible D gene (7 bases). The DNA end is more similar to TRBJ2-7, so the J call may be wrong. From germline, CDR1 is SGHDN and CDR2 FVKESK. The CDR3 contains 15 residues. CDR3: CASSQDYRGLYEQYF. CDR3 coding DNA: TGTGCCAGCAGCCAAGATTACAGGGGACTCTACGAGCAGTACTTC.

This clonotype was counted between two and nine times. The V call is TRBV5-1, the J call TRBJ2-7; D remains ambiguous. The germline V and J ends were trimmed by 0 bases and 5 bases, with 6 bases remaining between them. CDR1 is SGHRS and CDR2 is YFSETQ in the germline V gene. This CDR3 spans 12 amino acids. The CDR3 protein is CASSLDWHEQYF. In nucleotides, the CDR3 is TGCGCCAGCAGCTTGGATTGGCACGAGCAGTACTTC.

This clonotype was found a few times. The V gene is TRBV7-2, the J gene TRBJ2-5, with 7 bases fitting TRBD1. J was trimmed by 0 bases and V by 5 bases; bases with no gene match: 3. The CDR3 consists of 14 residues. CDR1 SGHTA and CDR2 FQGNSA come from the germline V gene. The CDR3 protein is CASSADRYQETQYF. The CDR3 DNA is TGTGCCAGCAGCGCGGACAGGTACCAAGAGACCCAGTACTTC.

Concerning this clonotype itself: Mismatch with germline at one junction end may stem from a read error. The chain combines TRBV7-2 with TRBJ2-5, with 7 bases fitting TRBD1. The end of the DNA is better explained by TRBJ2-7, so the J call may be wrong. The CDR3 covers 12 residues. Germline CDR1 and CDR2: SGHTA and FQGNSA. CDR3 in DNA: TGTGCCAGCGGCTTAGACAGGGCCGAGCAGTACTTC. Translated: CASGLDRAEQYF.

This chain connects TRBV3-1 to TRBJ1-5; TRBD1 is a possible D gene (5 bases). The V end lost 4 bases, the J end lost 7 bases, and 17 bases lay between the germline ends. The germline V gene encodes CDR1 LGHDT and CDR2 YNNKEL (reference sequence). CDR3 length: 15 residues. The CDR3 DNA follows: TGTGCCAGCAGCCCCGGGGCATTTCCCCTGCAGCCCCAGCATTTT. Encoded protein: CASSPGAFPLQPQHF.

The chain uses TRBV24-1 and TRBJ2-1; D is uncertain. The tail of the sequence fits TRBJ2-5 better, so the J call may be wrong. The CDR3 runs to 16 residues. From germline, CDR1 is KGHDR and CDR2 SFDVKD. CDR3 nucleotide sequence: TGTGCCACCAGTGACAACACCCTGGGCAGTGGAGAGACCCAGTACTTC. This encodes CATSDNTLGSGETQYF.

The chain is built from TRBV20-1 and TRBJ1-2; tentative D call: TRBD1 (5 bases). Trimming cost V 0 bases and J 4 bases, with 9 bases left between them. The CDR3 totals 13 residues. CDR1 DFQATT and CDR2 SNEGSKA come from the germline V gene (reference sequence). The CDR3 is CSARDSRGYGYTF. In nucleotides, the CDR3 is TGCAGTGCTAGAGATAGTAGGGGCTATGGCTACACCTTC.

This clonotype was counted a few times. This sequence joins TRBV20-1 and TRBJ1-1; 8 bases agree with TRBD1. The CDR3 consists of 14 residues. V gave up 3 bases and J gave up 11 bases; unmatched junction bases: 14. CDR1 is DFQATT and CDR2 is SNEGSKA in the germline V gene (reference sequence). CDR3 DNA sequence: TGCAGTGCTAGGCTCCAGGGGGCTACCGGCCAGGCTTTCTTT. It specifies CSARLQGATGQAFF.

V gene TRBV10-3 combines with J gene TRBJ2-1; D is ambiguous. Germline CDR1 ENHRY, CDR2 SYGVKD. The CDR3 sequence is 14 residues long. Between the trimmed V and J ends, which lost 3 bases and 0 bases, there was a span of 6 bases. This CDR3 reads CAISDEDSYNEQFF. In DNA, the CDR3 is TGTGCCATCAGTGATGAGGACTCCTACAATGAGCAGTTCTTC.

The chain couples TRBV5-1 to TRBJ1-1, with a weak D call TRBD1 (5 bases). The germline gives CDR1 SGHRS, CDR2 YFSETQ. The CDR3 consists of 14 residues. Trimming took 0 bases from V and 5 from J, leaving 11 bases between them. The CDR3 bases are TGCGCCAGCAGCTTGGCGAGGGGTGGTACTGAAGCTTTCTTT. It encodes CASSLARGGTEAFF.

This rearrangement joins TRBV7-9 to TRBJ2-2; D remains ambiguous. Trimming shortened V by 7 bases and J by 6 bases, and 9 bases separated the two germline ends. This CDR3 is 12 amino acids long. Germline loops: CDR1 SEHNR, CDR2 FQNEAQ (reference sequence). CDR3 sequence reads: CASIQGPGELFF. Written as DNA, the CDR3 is TGTGCCAGCATTCAAGGTCCCGGGGAGCTGTTTTTT.

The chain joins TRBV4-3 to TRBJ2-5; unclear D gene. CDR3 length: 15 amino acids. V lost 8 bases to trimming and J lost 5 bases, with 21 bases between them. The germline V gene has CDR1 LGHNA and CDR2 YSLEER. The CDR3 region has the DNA TGCGCCAGCGCGGCCTCTCTCATCGGTTATGAGACCCAGTACTTC. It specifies CASAASLIGYETQYF.

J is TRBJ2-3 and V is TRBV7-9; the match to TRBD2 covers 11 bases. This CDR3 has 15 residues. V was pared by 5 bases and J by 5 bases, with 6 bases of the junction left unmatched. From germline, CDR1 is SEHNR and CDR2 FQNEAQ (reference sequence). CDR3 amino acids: CASSPVAGGRDTQYF. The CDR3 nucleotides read TGTGCCAGCAGCCCGGTAGCGGGGGGGCGAGATACGCAGTATTTT.

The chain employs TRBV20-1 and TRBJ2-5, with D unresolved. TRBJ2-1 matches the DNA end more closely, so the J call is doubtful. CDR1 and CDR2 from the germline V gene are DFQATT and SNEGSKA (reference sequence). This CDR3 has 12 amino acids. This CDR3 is CSAPVNGNEQFF. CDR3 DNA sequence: TGCAGTGCTCCGGTTAATGGCAATGAGCAGTTCTTC.

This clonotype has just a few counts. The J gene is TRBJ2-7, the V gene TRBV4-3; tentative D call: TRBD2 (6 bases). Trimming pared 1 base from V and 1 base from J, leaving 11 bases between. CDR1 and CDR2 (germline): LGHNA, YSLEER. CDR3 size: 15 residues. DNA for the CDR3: TGCGCCAGCAGCCAAGGTGGGACTCCATCCTACGAGCAGTACTTC. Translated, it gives CASSQGGTPSYEQYF.

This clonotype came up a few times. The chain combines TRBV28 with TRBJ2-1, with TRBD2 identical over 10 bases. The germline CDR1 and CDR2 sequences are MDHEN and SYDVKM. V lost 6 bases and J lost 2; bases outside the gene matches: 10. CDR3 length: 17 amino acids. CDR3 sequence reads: CASSPTGLAKTYNEQFF. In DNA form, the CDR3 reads TGTGCCAGCAGCCCGACGGGACTAGCGAAGACCTACAATGAGCAGTTCTTC. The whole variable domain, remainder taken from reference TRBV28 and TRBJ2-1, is DVKVTQSSRYLVKRTGEKVFLECVQDMDHENMFWYRQDPGLGLRLIYFSYDVKMKEKGDIPEGYSVSREKKERFSLILESASTNQTSMYLCASSPTGLAKTYNEQFFGPGTRLTVL.

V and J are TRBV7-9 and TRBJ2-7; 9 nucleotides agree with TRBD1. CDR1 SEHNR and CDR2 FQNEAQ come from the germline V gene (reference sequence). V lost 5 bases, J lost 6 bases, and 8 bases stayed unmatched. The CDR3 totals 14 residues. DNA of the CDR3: TGTGCCAGCAGCCTAACGGGACAGGGCGGCGAGCAGTACTTC. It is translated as CASSLTGQGGEQYF.

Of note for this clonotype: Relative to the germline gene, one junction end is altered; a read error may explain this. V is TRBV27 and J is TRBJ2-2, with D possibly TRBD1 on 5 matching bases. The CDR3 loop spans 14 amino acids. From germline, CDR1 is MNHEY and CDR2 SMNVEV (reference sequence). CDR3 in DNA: TGTGCCAGCAGTTTAGCTAAGGACACCCGGGAGCTGTTTTTT. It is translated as CASSLAKDTRELFF.

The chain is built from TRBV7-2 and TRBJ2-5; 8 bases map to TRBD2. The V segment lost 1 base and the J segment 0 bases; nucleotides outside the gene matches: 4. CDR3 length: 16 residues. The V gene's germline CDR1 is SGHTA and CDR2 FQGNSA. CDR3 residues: CASSLDGGGHQETQYF. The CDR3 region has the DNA TGTGCCAGCAGCTTAGATGGCGGGGGGCACCAAGAGACCCAGTACTTC. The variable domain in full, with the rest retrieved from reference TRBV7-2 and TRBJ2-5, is GAGVSQSPSNKVTEKGKDVELRCDPISGHTALYWYRQSLGQGLEFLIYFQGNSAPDKSGLPSDRFSAERTGGSVSTLTIQRTQQEDSAVYLCASSLDGGGHQETQYFGPGTRLLVL.